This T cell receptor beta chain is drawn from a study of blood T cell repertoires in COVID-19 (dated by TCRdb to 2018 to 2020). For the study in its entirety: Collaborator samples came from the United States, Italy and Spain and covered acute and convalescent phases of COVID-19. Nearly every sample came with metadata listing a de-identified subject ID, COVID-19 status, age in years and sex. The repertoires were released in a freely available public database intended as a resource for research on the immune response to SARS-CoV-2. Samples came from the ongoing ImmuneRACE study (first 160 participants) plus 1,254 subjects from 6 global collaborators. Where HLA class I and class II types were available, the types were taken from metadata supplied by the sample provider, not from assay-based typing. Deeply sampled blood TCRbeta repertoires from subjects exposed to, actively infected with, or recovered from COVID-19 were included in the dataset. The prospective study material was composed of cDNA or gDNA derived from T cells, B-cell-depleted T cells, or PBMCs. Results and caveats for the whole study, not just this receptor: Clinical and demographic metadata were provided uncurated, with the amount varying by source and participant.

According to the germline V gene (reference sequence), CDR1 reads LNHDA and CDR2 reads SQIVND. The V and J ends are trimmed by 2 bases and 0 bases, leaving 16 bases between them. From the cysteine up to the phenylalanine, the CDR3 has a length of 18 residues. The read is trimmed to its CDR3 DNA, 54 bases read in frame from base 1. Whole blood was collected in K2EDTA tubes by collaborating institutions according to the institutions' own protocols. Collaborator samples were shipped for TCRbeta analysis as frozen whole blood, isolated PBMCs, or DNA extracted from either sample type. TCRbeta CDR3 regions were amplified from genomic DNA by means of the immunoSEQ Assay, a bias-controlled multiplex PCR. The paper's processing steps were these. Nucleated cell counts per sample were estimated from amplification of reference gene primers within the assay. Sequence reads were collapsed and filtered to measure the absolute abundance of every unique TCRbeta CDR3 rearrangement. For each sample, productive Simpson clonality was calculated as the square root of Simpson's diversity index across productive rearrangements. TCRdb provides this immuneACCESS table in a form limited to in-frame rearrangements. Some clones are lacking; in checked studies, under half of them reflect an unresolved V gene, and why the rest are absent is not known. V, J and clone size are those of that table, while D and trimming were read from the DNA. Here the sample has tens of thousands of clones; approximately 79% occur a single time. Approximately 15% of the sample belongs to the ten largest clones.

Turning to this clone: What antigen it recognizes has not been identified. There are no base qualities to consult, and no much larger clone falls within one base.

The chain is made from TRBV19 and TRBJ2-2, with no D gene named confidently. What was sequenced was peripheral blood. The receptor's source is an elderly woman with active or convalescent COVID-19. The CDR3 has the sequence CASSISALLVSNTGELFF. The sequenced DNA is TGTGCCAGTAGTATATCCGCGCTGCTAGTCTCGAACACCGGGGAGCTGTTTTTT.